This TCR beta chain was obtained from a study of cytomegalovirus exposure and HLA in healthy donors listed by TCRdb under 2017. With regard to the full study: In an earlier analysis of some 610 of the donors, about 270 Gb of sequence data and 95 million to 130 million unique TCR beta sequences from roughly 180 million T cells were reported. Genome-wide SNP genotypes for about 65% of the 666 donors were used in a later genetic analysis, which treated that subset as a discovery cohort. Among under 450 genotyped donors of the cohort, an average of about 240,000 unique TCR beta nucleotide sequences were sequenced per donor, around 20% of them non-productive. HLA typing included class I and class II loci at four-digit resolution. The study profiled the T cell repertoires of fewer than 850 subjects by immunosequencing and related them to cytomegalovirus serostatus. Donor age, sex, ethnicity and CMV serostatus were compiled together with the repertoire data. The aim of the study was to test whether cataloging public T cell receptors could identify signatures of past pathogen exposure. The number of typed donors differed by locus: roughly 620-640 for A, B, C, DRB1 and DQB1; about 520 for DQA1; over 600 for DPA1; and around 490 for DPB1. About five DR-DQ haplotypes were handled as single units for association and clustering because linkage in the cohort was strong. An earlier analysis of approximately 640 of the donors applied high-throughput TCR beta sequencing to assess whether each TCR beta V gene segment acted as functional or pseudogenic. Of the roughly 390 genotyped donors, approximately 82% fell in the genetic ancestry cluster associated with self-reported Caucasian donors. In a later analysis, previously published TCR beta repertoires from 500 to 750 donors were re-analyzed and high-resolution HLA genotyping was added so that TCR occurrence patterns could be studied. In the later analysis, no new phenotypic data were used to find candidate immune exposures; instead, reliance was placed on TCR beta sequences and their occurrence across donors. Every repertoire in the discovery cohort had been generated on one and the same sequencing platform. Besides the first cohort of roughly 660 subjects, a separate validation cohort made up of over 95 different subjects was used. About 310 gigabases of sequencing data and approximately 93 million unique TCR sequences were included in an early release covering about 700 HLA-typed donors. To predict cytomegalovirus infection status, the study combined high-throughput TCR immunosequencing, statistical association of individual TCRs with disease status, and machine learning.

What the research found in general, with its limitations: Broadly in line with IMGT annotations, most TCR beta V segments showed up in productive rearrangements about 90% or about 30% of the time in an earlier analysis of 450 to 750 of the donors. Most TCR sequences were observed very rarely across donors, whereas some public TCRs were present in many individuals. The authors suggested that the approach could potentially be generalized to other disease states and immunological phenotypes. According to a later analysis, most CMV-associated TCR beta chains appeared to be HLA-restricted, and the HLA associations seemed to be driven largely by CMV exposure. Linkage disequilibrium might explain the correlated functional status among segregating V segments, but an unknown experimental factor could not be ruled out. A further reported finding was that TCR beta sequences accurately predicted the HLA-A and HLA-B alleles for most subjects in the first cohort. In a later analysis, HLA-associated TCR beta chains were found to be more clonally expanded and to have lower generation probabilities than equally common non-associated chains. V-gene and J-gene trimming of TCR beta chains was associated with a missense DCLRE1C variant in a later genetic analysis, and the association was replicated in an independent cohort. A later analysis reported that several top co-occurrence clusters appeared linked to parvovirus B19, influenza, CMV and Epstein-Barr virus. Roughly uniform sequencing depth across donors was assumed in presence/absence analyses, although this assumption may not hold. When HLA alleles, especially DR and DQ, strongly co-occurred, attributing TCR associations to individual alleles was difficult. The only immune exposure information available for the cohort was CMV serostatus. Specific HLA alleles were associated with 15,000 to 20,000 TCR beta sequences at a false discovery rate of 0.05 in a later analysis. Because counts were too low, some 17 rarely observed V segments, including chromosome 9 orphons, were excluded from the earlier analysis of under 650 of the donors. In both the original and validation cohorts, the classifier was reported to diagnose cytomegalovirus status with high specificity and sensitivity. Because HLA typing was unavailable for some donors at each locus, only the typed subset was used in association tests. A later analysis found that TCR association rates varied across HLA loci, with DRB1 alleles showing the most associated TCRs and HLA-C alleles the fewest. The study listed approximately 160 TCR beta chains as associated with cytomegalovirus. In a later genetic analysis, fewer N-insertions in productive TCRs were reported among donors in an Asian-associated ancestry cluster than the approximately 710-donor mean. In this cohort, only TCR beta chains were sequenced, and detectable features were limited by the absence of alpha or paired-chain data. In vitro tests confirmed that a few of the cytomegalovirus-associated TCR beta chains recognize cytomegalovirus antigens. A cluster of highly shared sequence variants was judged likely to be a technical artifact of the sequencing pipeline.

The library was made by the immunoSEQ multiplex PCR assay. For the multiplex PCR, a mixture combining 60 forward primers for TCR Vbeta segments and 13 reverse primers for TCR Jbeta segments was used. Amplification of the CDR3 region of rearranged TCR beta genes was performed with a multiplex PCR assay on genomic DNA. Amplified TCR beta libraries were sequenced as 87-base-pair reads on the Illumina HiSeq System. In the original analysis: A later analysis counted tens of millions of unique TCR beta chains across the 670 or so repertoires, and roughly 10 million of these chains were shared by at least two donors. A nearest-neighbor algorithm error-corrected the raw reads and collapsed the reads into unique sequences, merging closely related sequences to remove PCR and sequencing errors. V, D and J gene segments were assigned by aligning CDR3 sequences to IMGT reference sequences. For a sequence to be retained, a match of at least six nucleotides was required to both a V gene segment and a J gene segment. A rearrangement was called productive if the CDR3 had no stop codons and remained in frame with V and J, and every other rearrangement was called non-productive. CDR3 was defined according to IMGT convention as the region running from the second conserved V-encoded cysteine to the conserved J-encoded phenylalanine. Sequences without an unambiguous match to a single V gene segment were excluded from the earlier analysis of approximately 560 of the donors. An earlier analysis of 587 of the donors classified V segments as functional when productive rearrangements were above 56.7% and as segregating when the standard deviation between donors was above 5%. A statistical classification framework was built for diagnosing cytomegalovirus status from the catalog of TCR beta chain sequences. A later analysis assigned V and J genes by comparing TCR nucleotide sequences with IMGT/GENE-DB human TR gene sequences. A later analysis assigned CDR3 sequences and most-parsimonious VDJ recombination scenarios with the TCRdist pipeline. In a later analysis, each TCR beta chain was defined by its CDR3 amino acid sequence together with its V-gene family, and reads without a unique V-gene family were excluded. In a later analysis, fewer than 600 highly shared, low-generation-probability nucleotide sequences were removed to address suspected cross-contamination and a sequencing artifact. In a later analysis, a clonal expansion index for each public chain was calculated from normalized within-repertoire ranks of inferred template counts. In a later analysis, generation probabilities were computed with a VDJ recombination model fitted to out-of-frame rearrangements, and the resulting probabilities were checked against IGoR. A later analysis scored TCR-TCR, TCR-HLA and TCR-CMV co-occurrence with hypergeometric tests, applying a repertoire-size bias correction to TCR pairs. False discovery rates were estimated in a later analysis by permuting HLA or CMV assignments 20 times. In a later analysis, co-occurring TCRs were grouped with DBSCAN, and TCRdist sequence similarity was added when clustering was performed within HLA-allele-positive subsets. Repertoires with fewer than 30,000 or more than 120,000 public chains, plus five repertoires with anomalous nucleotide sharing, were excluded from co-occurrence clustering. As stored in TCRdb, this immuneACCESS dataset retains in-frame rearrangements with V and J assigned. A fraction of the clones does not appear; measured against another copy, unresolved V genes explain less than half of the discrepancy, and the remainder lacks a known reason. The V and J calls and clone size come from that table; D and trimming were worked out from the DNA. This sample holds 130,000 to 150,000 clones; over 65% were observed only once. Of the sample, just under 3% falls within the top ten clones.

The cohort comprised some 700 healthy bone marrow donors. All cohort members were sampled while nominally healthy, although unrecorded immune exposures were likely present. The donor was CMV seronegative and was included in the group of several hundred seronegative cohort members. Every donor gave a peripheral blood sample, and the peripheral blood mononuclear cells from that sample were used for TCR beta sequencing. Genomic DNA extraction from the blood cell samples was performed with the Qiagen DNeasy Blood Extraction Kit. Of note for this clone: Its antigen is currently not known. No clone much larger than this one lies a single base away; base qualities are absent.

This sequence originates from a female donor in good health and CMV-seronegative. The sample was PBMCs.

The bases are TGTGCCAGCAGCATAGGACAGTTCTATGGCTACACCTTC. The encoded protein is CASSIGQFYGYTF. The V gene is TRBV7-2 and the J gene is TRBJ1-2; a weak D assignment points to TRBD1 (6 bases agree). V loses 5 bases, J loses 4 bases, and the germline ends lie 11 bases apart. In the germline V gene, CDR1 corresponds to SGHTA and CDR2 to FQGNSA. Measured from the cysteine to the phenylalanine, the CDR3 is 13 residues long. Only the CDR3 region is kept as DNA, spanning 39 bases read in frame from base 1.